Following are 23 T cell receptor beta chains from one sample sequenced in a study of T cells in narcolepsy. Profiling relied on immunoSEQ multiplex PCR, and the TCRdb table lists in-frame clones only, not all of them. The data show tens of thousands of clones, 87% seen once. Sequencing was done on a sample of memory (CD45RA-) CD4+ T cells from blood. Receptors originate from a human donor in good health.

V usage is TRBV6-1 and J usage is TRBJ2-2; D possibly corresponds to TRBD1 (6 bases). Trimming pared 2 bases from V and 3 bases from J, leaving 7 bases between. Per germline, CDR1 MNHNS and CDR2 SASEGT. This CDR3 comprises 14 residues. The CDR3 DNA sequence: TGTGCCAGCAGTGAAAGGACAGACACCGGGGAGCTGTTTTTT. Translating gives CASSERTDTGELFF.

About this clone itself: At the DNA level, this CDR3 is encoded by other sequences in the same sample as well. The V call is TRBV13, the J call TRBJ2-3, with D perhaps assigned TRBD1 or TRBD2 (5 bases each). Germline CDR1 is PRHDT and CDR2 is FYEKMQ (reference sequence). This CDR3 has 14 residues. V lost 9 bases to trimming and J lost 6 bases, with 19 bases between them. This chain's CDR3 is CASLTSGGRDTQYF. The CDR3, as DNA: TGTGCCAGTCTCACTAGTGGGGGTCGGGATACGCAGTATTTT.

The CDR3 DNA is TGTGCCAGCAGGCAAGACAGGGCGACCTTTGAAGCTTTCTTT. It is translated as CASRQDRATFEAFF. The chain uses TRBV6-6 and TRBJ1-1; 7 bases fit TRBD1. This CDR3 comprises 14 residues. Germline V gives CDR1 MNHNY, CDR2 SVGAGI (reference sequence). The junction had 11 bases not matched to a gene; V was cut back by 6 bases and J by 7 bases.

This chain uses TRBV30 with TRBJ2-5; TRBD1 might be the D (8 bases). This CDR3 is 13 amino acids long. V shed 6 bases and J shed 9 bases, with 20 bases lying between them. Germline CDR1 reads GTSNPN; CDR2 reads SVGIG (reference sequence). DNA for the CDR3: TGTGCCTGTCGACAGGGGAGGGGGAGGGCCCAGTACTTC. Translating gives CACRQGRGRAQYF.

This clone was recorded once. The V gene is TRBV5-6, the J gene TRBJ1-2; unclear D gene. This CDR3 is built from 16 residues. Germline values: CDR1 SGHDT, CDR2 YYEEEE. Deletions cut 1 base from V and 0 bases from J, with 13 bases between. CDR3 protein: CASSLFRADPNYGYTF. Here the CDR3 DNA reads TGTGCCAGCAGCTTGTTTCGGGCAGACCCTAACTATGGCTACACCTTC.

The CDR3: CSVLPGTRGSGANVLTF. In DNA, the CDR3 is TGCAGCGTTCTCCCCGGGACGAGGGGGTCTGGGGCCAACGTCCTGACTTTC. V gene TRBV29-1 combines with J gene TRBJ2-6; perhaps TRBD1 as D (6 bases). This CDR3 contains 17 residues. Germline-derived CDR1 and CDR2 are SQVTM and ANQGSEA. The V end lost 5 bases, the J end lost 1 base, and 18 bases lay between the germline ends. The full variable domain, its missing parts supplied by reference TRBV29-1 and TRBJ2-6, is SAVISQKPSRDICQRGTSLTIQCQVDSQVTMMFWYRQQPGQSLTLIATANQGSEATYESGFVIDKFPISRPNLTFSTLTVSNMSPEDSSIYLCSVLPGTRGSGANVLTFGAGSRLTVL.

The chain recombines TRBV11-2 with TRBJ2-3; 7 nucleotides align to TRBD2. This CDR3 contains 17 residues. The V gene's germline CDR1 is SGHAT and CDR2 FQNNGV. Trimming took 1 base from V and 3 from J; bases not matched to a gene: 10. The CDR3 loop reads CASSLGHLSGGTDTQYF. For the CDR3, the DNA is TGTGCCAGCAGCTTAGGTCATTTGTCGGGGGGAACAGATACGCAGTATTTT.

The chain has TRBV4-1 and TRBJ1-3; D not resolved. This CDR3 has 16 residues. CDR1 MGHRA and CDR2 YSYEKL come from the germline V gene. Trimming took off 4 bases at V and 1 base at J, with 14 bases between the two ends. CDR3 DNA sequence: TGCGCCAGCAGCCGAGGATACAGCACTTCTGGAAACACCATATATTTT. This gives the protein CASSRGYSTSGNTIYF.

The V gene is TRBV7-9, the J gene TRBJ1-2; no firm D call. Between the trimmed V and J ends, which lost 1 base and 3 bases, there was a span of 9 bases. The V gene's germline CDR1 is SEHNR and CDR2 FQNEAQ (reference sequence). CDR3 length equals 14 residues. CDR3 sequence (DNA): TGTGCCAGCAGCTTAGATGGTCAGCACTATGGCTACACCTTC. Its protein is CASSLDGQHYGYTF.

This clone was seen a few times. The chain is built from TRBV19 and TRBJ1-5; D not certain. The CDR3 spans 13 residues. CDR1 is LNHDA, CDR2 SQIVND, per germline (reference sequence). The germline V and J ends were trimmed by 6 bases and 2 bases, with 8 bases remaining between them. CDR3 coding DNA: TGTGCCAGTAGGGGTGTAGGCAATCAGCCCCAGCATTTT. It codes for CASRGVGNQPQHF.

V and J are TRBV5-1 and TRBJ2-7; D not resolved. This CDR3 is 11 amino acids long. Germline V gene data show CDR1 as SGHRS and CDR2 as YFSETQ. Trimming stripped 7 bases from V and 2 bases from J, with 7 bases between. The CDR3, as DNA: TGCGCCAGCCCCGAACCCTACGAGCAGTACTTC. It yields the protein CASPEPYEQYF. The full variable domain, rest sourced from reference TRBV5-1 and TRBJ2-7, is KAGVTQTPRYLIKTRGQQVTLSCSPISGHRSVSWYQQTPGQGLQFLFEYFSETQRNKGNFPGRFSGRQFSNSRSEMNVSTLELGDSALYLCASPEPYEQYFGPGTRLTVT.

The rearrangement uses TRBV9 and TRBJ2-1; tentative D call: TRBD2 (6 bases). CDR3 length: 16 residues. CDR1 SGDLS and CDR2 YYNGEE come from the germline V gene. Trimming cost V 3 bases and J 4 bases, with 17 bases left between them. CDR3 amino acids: CASSAPGVADYNEQFF. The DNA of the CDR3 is TGTGCCAGCAGCGCCCCCGGGGTAGCGGATTACAATGAGCAGTTCTTC.

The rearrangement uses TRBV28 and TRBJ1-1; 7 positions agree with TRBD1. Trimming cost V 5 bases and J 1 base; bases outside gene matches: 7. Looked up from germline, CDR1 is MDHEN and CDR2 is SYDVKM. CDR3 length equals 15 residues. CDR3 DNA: TGTGCCAGCAGTGGGACAGCGAATTGGAACACTGAAGCTTTCTTT. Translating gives CASSGTANWNTEAFF.

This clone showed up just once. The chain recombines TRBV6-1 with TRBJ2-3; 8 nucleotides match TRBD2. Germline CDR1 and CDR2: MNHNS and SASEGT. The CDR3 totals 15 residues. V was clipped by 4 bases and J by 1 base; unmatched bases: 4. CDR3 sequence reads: CASSVGAGGTDTQYF. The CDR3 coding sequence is TGTGCCAGCAGTGTGGGAGCGGGGGGCACAGATACGCAGTATTTT.

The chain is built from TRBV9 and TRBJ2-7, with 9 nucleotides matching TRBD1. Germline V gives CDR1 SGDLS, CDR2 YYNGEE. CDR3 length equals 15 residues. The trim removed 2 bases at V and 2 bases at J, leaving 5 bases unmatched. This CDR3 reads CASSVGTGTAYEQYF. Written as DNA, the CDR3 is TGTGCCAGCAGCGTGGGGACAGGGACAGCCTACGAGCAGTACTTC.

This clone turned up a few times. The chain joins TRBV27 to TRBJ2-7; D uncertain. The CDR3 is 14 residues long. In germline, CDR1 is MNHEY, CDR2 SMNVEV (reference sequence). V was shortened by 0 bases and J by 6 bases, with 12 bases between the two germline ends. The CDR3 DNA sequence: TGTGCCAGCAGTTTATCCAGTGACTGGGGCGAGCAGTACTTC. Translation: CASSLSSDWGEQYF.

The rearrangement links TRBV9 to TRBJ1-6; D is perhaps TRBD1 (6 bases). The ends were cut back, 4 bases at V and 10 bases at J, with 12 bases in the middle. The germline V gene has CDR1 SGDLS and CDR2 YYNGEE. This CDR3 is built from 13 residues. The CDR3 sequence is CASSIHRDSPLHF. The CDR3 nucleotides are TGTGCCAGCAGCATACACAGGGACTCACCCCTCCACTTT.

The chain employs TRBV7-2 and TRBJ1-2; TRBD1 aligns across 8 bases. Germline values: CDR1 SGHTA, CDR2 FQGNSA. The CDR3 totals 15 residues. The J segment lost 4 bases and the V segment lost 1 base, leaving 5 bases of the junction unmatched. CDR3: CASSLERGQVYGYTF. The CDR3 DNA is TGTGCCAGCAGCTTAGAACGGGGACAGGTCTATGGCTACACCTTC.

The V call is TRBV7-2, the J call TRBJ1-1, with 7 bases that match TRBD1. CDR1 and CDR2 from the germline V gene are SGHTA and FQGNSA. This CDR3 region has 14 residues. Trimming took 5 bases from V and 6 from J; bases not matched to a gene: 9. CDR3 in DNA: TGTGCCAGCAGCCGGACCTGGGACAGCGCTGAAGCTTTCTTT. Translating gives CASSRTWDSAEAFF.

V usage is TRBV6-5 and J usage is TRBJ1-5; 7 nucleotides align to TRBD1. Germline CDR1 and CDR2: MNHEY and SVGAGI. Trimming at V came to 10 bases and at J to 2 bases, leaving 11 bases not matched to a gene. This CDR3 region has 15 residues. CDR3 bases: TGTGCCATTTTAGTTACAGGGGCGGGCAATCAGCCCCAGCATTTT. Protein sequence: CAILVTGAGNQPQHF.

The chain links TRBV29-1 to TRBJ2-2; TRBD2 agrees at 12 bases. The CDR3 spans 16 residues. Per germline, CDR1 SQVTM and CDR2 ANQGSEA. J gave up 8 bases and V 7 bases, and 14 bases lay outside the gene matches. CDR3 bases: TGCAGCGCCCCGGGGCCTACTAGCGGGGGGACAGGGGAGCTGTTTTTT. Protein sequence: CSAPGPTSGGTGELFF.

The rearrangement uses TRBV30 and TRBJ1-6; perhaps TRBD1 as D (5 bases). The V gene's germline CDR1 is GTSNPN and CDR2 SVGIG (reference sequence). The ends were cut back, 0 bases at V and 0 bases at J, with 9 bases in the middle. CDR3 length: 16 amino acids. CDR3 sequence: CAWSVGRSSYNSPLHF. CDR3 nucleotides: TGTGCCTGGAGTGTGGGGCGGAGCTCCTATAATTCACCCCTCCACTTT.

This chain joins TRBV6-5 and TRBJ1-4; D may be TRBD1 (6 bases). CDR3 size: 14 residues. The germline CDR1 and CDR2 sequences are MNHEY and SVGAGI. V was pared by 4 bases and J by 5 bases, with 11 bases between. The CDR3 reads CASSLSGVNEKLFF. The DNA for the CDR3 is TGTGCCAGCAGTTTGTCAGGGGTAAATGAAAAACTGTTTTTT.